Each of the 13 T cell receptor beta chains below was sequenced from the same sample in a study of blood T cell repertoires in COVID-19. Only in-frame clones appear in the TCRdb table, and some are missing; sequencing was by immunoSEQ multiplex PCR. The sample lists about 170,000 clones, less than 85% occurring once. The specimen was peripheral blood. These receptor sequences come from a woman aged 80 or over with acute or convalescent COVID-19.

The chain joins TRBV10-2 to TRBJ2-3; 14 positions match TRBD2. The junction had 11 bases not matched to a gene; V was cut back by 6 bases and J by 6 bases. The CDR3 spans 17 residues. Per the germline V gene, CDR1 is WSHSY and CDR2 is SAAADI. The CDR3 loop is CASRRGTSGRSPDTQYF. CDR3 in DNA: TGCGCCAGCAGACGCGGGACTAGCGGGAGATCCCCGGATACGCAGTATTTT.

The V gene is TRBV3-1 (or the pseudogene TRBV3-2), the J gene TRBJ2-1; the match to TRBD2 covers 8 bases. J was trimmed by 0 bases and V by 0 bases; bases with no gene match: 1. Germline loops: CDR1 LGHDT, CDR2 YNNKEL (reference sequence). This CDR3 is built from 16 residues. As DNA, the CDR3 is TGTGCCAGCAGCCAAGACCTAGCGGGCTCCTACAATGAGCAGTTCTTC. Protein: CASSQDLAGSYNEQFF.

This clone was seen a handful of times. This sequence joins TRBV6-5 and TRBJ2-7; 10 bases match TRBD1. There are 14 residues in the CDR3. Germline V CDR1 and CDR2: MNHEY, SVGAGI. Trimming took 7 bases from V and 3 from J; bases not matched to a gene: 6. CDR3 in amino acids: CASNRDRGYYEQYF. The CDR3 nucleotides read TGTGCCAGCAACCGGGACAGGGGTTACTACGAGCAGTACTTC.

The chain couples TRBV5-6 to TRBJ1-2; 9 positions agree with TRBD1. Trimming took 4 bases from V and 7 from J; bases not matched to a gene: 8. Germline V gives CDR1 SGHDT, CDR2 YYEEEE. CDR3 length: 14 amino acids. The CDR3 loop is CASSVRPGQGGYTF. In DNA, the CDR3 is TGTGCCAGCAGCGTAAGACCGGGACAGGGTGGCTACACCTTC.

This chain uses TRBV24-1 with TRBJ2-5; TRBD2 agrees at 7 bases. This CDR3 region has 16 residues. V shed 7 bases and J 4 bases; nucleotides not matched to a gene: 14. Germline V gene sequence: CDR1 KGHDR, CDR2 SFDVKD. DNA of the CDR3: TGTGCCACCAGCCCAGGCCAGCGGGGCTCGGTAGAGACCCAGTACTTC. Its protein is CATSPGQRGSVETQYF.

The rearrangement links TRBV10-3 to TRBJ1-6, with TRBD1 matching 7 bases. The ends lost 7 bases at V and 10 bases at J; junction bases unmatched: 10. This CDR3 region has 14 residues. Per the germline V gene, CDR1 is ENHRY and CDR2 is SYGVKD. The CDR3: CAITSGAGGSPLHF. CDR3 in DNA: TGTGCCATCACCTCCGGGGCAGGGGGATCACCCCTCCACTTT.

This sequence joins TRBV5-4 and TRBJ2-1, with TRBD2 matching over 9 bases. Germline V gene data show CDR1 as SGHNT and CDR2 as YYREEE (reference sequence). The J segment lost 5 bases and the V segment lost 2 bases, leaving 8 bases of the junction unmatched. The CDR3 loop spans 16 amino acids. Here the CDR3 reads CASSFKSGRRDNEQFF. The CDR3 coding sequence is TGTGCCAGCAGCTTTAAGAGCGGGAGGAGGGACAATGAGCAGTTCTTC.

The chain recombines TRBV27 with TRBJ1-1; 9 nucleotides align to TRBD1. The CDR3 consists of 13 residues. V trimming: 6 bases; J trimming: 12 bases; junction bases outside the gene matches: 11. In germline, CDR1 is MNHEY, CDR2 SMNVEV (reference sequence). The CDR3 region has the DNA TGTGCCAGCAGGGCAACAGGGGGCGGAATGACTTTCTTT. Residues: CASRATGGGMTFF.

This chain connects TRBV28 to TRBJ2-5, with TRBD1 matching over 12 bases. From germline, CDR1 is MDHEN and CDR2 SYDVKM. The CDR3 runs 15 residues. After removal of 5 bases from V and 5 bases from J, the junction contained 6 bases not matched to a gene. The CDR3 loop reads CASSAPGQGAETQYF. CDR3 nucleotide sequence: TGTGCCAGCAGTGCCCCGGGACAGGGGGCCGAGACCCAGTACTTC.

The table lists this clone with a few counts. J is TRBJ2-3 and V is TRBV27; perhaps TRBD1 as D (5 bases). The germline V gene has CDR1 MNHEY and CDR2 SMNVEV (reference sequence). This CDR3 has 16 residues. Trimming removed 2 bases from V and 5 bases from J, with 17 bases in between. The CDR3 here is CASSLVGPGWGDTQYF. DNA of the CDR3: TGTGCCAGCAGTTTAGTGGGGCCAGGGTGGGGAGATACGCAGTATTTT.

This rearrangement joins TRBV5-4 to TRBJ2-7; D might be TRBD2 (5 bases). Trimming cost V 3 bases and J 0 bases, with 13 bases left between them. This CDR3 region has 15 residues. The germline V gene has CDR1 SGHNT and CDR2 YYREEE (reference sequence). CDR3 residues: CASSSPLGSSYEQYF. The CDR3 coding sequence is TGTGCCAGCAGCTCTCCGCTTGGGAGCTCCTACGAGCAGTACTTC.

This chain joins TRBV19 and TRBJ1-1, with 9 nucleotides matching TRBD1. Germline CDR1 is LNHDA and CDR2 is SQIVND (reference sequence). The CDR3 is 14 amino acids. V lost 4 bases and J lost 7; bases outside the gene matches: 7. The CDR3 sequence: CASSKTGGMGEAFF. The CDR3 DNA is TGTGCCAGTAGTAAGACAGGGGGAATGGGTGAAGCTTTCTTT.

The rearrangement links TRBV30 to TRBJ1-1; D gene unclear. Germline V CDR1 and CDR2: GTSNPN, SVGIG (reference sequence). The CDR3 covers 13 residues. Between the trimmed V and J ends, which lost 4 bases and 0 bases, there was a span of 9 bases. CDR3 loop: CAWNELMNTEAFF. DNA of the CDR3: TGTGCCTGGAACGAGCTAATGAACACTGAAGCTTTCTTT.